This T cell receptor beta chain is drawn from a study of blood T cell repertoires in COVID-19. Study-level information: Some COVID-19 samples were acute and others convalescent; all came from the United States, Italy and Spain. Nucleic acid was either cDNA or gDNA, and it came from T cells, B-cell-depleted T cells, or PBMCs.

As for this clone: At one end, the junction sequence differs from germline, possibly due to a read error.

Germline V CDR1 and CDR2: MNHNY, SVGAGI (reference sequence). This CDR3 has 12 residues. Methods used by the authors: Researchers report that nucleated cell counts were estimated from reference gene primer amplification. Repertoires were generated with immunoSEQ multiplex PCR, while TCRdb's copy carries only in-frame clones and drops some. That table gives V, J and clone size, and the DNA gave D and trimming. The sample consists of 150,000 to 200,000 clones, about 88% of them appearing once. The V gene is TRBV6-6, the J gene TRBJ1-3; D is uncertain. The receptor was isolated from a man aged 18 to 29 with acute or convalescent COVID-19. The sample comprised peripheral blood. Here the CDR3 reads CAGRSSGNTIYF. The CDR3 bases are TGTGCCGGCAGGAGCTCTGGAAACACCATATATTTT.